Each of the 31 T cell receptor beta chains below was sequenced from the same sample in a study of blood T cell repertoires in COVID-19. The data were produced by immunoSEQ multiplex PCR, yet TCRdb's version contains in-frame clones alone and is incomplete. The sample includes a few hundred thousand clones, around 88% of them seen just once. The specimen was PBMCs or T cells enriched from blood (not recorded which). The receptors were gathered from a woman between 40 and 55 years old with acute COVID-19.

The chain's CDR3 is CASSSGTGDMGYTF. Written as DNA, the CDR3 is TGTGCCAGCAGTTCCGGGACAGGGGATATGGGCTACACCTTC. The V call is TRBV6-2 or TRBV6-3, the J call TRBJ1-2; 10 nucleotides match TRBD1. V dropped 4 bases and J dropped 8; count of bases not matched to a gene: 7. This CDR3 is 14 amino acids long. Germline V CDR1 and CDR2: MNHEY, SVGEGT.

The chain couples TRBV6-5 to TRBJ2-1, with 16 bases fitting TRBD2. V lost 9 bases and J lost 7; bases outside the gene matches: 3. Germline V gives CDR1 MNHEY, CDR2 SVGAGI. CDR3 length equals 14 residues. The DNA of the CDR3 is TGTGCCAGTGGGACTAGCGGGAGGGTGAATGAGCAGTTCTTC. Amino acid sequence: CASGTSGRVNEQFF.

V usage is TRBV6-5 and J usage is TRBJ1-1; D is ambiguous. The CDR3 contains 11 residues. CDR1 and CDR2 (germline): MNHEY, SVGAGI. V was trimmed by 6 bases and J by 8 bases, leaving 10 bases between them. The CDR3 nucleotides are TGTGCCAGCAGCATAGGGAGGGAAGCTTTCTTT. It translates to CASSIGREAFF.

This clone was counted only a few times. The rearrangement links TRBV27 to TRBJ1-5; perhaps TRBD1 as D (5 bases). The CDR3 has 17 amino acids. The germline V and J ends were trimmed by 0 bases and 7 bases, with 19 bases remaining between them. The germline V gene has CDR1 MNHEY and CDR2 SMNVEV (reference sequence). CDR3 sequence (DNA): TGTGCCAGCAGTTTATCATTTGAGGGGCGGGATAACCAGCCCCAGCATTTT. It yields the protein CASSLSFEGRDNQPQHF.

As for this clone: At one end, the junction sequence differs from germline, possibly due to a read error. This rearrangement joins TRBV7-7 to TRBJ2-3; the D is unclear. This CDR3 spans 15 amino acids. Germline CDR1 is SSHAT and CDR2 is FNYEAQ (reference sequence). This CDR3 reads CASSPTRGRPDTQYF. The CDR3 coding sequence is TGTGCTAGCAGCCCGACGCGAGGCCGCCCAGATACGCAGTATTTT.

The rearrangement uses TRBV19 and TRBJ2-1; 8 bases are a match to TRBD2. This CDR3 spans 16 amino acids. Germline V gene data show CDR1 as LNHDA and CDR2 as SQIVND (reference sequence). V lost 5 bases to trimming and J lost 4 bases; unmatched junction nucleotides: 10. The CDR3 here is CASSLLAGGGYNEQFF. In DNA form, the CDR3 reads TGTGCCAGTAGTTTGCTTGCGGGAGGCGGGTACAATGAGCAGTTCTTC.

CDR3 amino acids: CSVVLAGTQRGELFF. The CDR3 DNA reads TGCAGCGTTGTACTAGCGGGGACCCAGCGGGGGGAGCTGTTTTTT. The J gene is TRBJ2-2, the V gene TRBV29-1; 10 positions agree with TRBD2. V shed 4 bases, J shed 8 bases, and the junction held 10 bases outside the gene matches. Germline CDR1 SQVTM, CDR2 ANQGSEA. This CDR3 is built from 15 residues.

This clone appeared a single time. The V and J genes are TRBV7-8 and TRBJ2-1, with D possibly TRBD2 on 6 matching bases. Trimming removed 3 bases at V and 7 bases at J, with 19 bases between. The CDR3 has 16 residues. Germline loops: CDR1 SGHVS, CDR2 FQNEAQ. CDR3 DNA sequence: TGTGCCAGCAGCTTCTTACCCCCCCGGGGGAGGAATGAGCAGTTCTTC. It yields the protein CASSFLPPRGRNEQFF. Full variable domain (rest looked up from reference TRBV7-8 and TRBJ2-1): GAGVSQSPRYKVAKRGQDVALRCDPISGHVSLFWYQQALGQGPEFLTYFQNEAQLDKSGLPSDRFFAERPEGSVSTLKIQRTQQEDSAVYLCASSFLPPRGRNEQFFGPGTRLTVL.

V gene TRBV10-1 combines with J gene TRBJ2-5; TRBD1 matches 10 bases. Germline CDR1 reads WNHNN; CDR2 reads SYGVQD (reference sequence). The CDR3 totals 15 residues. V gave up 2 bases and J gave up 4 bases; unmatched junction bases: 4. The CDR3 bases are TGCGCCAGCAGTGAGAGGGGACAGGGGCGAGAGACCCAGTACTTC. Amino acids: CASSERGQGRETQYF.

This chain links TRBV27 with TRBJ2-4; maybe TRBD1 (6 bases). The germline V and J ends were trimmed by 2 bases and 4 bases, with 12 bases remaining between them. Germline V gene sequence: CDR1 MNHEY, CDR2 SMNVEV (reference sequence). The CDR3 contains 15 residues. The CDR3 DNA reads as TGTGCCAGCAGTTTAATGACCGGGACAAAAAACATTCAGTACTTC. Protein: CASSLMTGTKNIQYF.

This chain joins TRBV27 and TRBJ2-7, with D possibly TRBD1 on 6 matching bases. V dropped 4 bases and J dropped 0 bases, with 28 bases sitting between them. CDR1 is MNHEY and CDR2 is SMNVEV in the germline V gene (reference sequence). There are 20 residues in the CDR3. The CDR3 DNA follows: TGTGCCAGCAGTTGGTTGGGCAGGGGCCGAAATTCAATGAGCTCCTACGAGCAGTACTTC. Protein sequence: CASSWLGRGRNSMSSYEQYF.

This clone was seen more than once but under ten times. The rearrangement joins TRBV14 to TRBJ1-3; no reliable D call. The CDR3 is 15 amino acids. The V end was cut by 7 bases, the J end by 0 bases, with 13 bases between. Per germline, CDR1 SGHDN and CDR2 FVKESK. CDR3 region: CASTTRPGSGNTIYF. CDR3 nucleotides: TGTGCCAGCACCACCCGTCCCGGCTCTGGAAACACCATATATTTT.

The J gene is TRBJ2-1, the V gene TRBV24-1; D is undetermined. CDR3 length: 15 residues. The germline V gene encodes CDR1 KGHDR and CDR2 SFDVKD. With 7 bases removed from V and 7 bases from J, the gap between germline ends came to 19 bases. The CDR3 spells CATSTTSAWLNEQFF. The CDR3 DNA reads TGTGCCACCAGCACTACTTCGGCCTGGCTTAATGAGCAGTTCTTC.

CDR3 sequence: CATSQGGRHNEKLFF. The CDR3 region has the DNA TGTGCCACCAGCCAGGGGGGACGCCATAATGAAAAACTGTTTTTT. The J gene is TRBJ1-4, the V gene TRBV24-1; 7 nucleotides line up with TRBD1. Per the germline V gene, CDR1 is KGHDR and CDR2 is SFDVKD. J gave up 4 bases and V 7 bases, and 8 bases lay outside the gene matches. The CDR3 runs 15 residues.

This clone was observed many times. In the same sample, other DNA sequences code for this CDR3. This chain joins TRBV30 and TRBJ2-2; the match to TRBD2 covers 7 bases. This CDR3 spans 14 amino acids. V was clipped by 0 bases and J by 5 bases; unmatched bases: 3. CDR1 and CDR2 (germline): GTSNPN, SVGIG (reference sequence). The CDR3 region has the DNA TGTGCCTGGAGTGTCCTAGCGGTTACCGGGGAGCTGTTTTTT. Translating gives CAWSVLAVTGELFF.

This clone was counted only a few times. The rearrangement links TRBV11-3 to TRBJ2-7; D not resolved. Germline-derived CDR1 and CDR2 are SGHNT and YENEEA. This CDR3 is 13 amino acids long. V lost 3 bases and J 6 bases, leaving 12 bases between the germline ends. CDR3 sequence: CASSFSLDSEQYF. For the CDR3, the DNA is TGTGCCAGCAGCTTCTCACTCGACTCCGAGCAGTACTTC.

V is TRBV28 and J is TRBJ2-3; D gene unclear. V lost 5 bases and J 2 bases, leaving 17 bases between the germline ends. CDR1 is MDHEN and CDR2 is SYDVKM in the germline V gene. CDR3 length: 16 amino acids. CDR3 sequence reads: CASSPPPIGTTDTQYF. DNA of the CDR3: TGTGCCAGCAGTCCCCCACCGATCGGTACCACAGATACGCAGTATTTT.

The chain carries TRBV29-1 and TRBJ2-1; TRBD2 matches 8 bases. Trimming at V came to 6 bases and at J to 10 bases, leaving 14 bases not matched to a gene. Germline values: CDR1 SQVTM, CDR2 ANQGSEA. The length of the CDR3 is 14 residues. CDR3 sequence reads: CSVTPNGRVKEQFF. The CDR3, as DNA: TGCAGCGTCACACCGAACGGGAGGGTAAAGGAGCAGTTCTTC.

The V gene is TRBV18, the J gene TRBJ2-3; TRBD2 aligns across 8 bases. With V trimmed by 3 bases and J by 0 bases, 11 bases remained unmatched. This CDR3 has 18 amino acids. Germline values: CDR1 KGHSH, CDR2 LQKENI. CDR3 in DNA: TGTGCCAGCTCACCGCAGGGCAGCGGGGGATCTAGCACAGATACGCAGTATTTT. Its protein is CASSPQGSGGSSTDTQYF.

The DNA of the CDR3 is TGTGCCAGCAGTGATATGGCAGGGTCAAGTAATGAAAAACTGTTTTTT. Encoded protein: CASSDMAGSSNEKLFF. This chain connects TRBV25-1 to TRBJ1-4; a weak D match, TRBD1 (5 bases). The CDR3 is made up of 16 amino acids. Trimming took off 3 bases at V and 4 bases at J, with 15 bases between the two ends. Germline CDR1 reads MGHDK; CDR2 reads SYGVNS.

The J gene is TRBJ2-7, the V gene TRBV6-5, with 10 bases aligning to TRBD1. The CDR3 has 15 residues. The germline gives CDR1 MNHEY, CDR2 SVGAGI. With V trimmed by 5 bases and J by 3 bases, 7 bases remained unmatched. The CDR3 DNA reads TGTGCCAGCAGTCGGCGGACAGGGGGGCTCTACGAGCAGTACGTC. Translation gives CASSRRTGGLYEQYV.

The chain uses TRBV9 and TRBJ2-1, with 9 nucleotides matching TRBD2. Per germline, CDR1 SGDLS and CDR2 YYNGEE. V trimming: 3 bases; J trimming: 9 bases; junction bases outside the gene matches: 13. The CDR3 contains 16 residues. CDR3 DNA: TGTGCCAGCAGCGCCCCAGGGGTAGCGGGAGTATCTGAGCAGTTCTTC. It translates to CASSAPGVAGVSEQFF.

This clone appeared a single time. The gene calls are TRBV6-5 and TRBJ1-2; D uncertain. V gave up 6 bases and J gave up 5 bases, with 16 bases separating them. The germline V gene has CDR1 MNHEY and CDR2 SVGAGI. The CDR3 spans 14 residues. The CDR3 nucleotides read TGTGCCAGCAGACAACTTAGCGGGGAATATGGCTACACCTTC. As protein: CASRQLSGEYGYTF.

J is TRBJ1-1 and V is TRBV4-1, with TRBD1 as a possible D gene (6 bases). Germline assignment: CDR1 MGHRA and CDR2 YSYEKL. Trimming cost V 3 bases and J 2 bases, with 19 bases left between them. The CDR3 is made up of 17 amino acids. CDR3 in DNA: TGCGCCAGCAGCCATTACAGATCTGGGACATTAAACACTGAAGCTTTCTTT. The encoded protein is CASSHYRSGTLNTEAFF.

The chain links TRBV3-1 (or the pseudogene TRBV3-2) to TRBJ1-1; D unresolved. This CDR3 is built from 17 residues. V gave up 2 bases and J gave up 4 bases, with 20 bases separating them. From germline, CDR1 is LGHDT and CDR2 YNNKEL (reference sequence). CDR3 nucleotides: TGTGCCAGCAGCCAACGAATACAAGGACGTCGGGGCACTGAAGCTTTCTTT. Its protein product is CASSQRIQGRRGTEAFF.

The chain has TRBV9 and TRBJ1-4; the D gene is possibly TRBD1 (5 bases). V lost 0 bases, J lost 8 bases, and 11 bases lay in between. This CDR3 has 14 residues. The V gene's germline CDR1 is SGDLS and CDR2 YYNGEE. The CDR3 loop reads CASSVAGVGEKLFF. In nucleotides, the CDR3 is TGTGCCAGCAGCGTAGCGGGGGTTGGAGAAAAACTGTTTTTT.

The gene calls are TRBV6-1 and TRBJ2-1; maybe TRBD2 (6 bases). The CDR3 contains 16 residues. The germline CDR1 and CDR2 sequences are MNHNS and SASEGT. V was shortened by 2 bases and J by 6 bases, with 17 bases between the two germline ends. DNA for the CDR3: TGTGCCAGCAGTGAATCTGTTGGTACGGGAGCCAATGAGCAGTTCTTC. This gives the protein CASSESVGTGANEQFF.

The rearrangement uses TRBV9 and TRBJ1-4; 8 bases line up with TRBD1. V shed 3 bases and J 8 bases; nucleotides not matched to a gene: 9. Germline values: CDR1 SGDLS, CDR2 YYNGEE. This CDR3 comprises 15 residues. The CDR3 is CASSAKTGVGEKLFF. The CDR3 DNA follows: TGTGCCAGCAGCGCTAAGACAGGGGTCGGGGAAAAACTGTTTTTT.

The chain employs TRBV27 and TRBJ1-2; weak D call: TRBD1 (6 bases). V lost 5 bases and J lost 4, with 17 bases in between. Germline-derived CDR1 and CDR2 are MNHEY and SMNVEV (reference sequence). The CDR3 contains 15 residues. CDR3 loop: CASSITPTGTYGYTF. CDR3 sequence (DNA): TGTGCCAGCAGTATAACCCCTACAGGGACCTATGGCTACACCTTC.

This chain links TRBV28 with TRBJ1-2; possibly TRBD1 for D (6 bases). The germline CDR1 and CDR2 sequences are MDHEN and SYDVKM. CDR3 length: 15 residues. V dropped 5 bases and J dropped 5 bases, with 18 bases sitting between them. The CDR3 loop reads CASSTTSRGWYGYTF. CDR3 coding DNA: TGTGCCAGCAGTACGACCTCCAGGGGATGGTATGGCTACACCTTC.

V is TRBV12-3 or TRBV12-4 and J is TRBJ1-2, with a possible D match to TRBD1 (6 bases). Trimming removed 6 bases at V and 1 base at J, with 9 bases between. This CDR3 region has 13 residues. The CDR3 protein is CASSSRGNYGYTF. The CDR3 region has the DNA TGTGCCAGCAGCTCCAGGGGTAACTATGGCTACACCTTC.